This T cell receptor (beta chain) came from a study of blood T cell repertoires in COVID-19. Study information: Samples taken during acute and convalescent COVID-19 were collected in the United States, Italy and Spain. T cells, B-cell-depleted T cells, or PBMCs provided the cDNA or gDNA that served as material.

Methods used by the authors: Estimation of nucleated cell counts relied on the amplification of reference gene primers. Clones were sequenced by immunoSEQ multiplex PCR, and TCRdb holds only the in-frame ones, with some missing. For V, J and clone size, that table is used; D and trimming come from the DNA. This sample has 110,000 to 150,000 clones, with about four fifths found just once. This clone was seen a single time. V lost 0 bases and J 6 bases, leaving 15 bases between the germline ends. The CDR3 extends over 16 amino acids. Per germline, CDR1 SGHDT and CDR2 YYEEEE. The receptor was derived from a human donor in a cohort sampled during active COVID-19. The chain uses TRBV5-6 and TRBJ2-2; possibly TRBD1 for D (6 bases). The sample comprised peripheral blood. The CDR3 DNA is TGTGCCAGCAGCTTGGCAGGGACAAGCAATCCCGGGGAGCTGTTTTTT. Translating it yields CASSLAGTSNPGELFF. The full variable domain, in which reference TRBV5-6 and TRBJ2-2 provide the parts outside the CDR3, is DAGVTQSPTHLIKTRGQQVTLRCSPKSGHDTVSWYQQALGQGPQFIFQYYEEEERQRGNFPDRFSGHQFPNYSSELNVNALLLGDSALYLCASSLAGTSNPGELFFGEGSRLTVL.